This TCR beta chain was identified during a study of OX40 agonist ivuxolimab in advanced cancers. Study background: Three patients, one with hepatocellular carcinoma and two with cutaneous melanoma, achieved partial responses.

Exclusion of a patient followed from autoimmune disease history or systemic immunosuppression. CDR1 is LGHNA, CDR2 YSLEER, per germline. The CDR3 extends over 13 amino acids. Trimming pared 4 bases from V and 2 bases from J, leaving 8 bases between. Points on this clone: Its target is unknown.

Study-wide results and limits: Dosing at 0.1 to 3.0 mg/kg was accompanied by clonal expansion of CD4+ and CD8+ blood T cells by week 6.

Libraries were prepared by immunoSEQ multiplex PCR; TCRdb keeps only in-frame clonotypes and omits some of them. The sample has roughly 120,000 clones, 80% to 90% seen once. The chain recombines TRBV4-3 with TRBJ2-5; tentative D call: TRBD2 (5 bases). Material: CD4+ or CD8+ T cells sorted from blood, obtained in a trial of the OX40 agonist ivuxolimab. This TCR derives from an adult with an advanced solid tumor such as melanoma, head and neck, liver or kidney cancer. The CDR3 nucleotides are TGCGCCAGCAGCCTCGGACTTCAAGAGACCCAGTACTTC. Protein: CASSLGLQETQYF.